This T cell receptor beta chain was captured by sequencing in a study of cytomegalovirus exposure and HLA in healthy donors. Regarding the study as a whole: It was in a later analysis that TCR association rates were seen to vary by HLA locus, highest for DRB1 and lowest for HLA-C.

Comment on this clone: Its cognate antigen is unknown.

A multiplex PCR was run with 60 Vbeta primers and 13 Jbeta primers. Assay used: immunoSEQ multiplex PCR; TCRdb lists only in-frame clones, some missing. The sample lists more than 130,000 clones, around 77% occurring once. J gave up 1 base and V 8 bases, and 11 bases lay outside the gene matches. The CDR3 length is 16 residues. From germline, CDR1 is WSHSY and CDR2 SAAADI. The chain has TRBV10-2 and TRBJ2-3; 8 bases are a match to TRBD2. The specimen was PBMCs. The sequence was obtained from a man aged 30-40 years in good health and CMV-seronegative. The CDR3 DNA sequence: TGCGCCAGCCGTAAAGGCGGGGGGTCTCGCACAGATACGCAGTATTTT. Amino acids: CASRKGGGSRTDTQYF.